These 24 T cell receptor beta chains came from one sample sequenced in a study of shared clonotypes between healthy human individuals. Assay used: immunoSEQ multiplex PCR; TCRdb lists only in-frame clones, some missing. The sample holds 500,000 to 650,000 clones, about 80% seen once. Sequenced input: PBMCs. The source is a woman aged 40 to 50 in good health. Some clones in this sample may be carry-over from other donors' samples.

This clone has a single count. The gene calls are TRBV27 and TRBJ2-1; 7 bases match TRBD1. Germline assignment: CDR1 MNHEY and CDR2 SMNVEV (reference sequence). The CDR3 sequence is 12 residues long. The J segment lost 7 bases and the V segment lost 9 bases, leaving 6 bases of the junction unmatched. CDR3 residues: CASKTGMNEQFF. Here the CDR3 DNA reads TGTGCCAGTAAGACAGGGATGAATGAGCAGTTCTTC.

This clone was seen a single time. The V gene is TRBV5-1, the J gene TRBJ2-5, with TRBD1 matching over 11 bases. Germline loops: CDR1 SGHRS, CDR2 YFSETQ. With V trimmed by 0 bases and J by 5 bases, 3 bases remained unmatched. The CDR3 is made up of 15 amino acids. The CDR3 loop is CASSLGTGGGETQYF. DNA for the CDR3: TGCGCCAGCAGCTTGGGGACAGGGGGCGGGGAGACCCAGTACTTC.

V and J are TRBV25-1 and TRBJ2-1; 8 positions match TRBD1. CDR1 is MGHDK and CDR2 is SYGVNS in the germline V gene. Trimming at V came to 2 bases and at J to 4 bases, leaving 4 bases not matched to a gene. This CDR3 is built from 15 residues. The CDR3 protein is CASSEVRGQYNEQFF. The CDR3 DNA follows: TGTGCCAGCAGTGAAGTCAGGGGGCAGTACAATGAGCAGTTCTTC. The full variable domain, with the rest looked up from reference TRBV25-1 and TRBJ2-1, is EADIYQTPRYLVIGTGKKITLECSQTMGHDKMYWYQQDPGMELHLIHYSYGVNSTEKGDLSSESTVSRIRTEHFPLTLESARPSHTSQYLCASSEVRGQYNEQFFGPGTRLTVL.

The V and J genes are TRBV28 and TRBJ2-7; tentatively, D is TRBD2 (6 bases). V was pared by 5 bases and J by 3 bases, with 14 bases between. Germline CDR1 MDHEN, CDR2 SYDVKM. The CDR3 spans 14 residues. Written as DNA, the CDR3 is TGTGCCAGCAGTATGATAGCGGAGTACTACGAGCAGTACTTC. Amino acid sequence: CASSMIAEYYEQYF.

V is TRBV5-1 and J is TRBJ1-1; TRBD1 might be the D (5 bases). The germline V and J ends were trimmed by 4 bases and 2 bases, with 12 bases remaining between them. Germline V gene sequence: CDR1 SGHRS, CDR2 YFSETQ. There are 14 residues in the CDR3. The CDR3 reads CASSVGTLNTEAFF. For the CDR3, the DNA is TGCGCCAGCAGCGTCGGGACCCTAAACACTGAAGCTTTCTTT.

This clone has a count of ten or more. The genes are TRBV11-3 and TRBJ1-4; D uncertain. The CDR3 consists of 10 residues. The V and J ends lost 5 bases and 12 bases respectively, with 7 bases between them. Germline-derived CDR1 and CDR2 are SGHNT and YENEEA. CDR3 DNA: TGTGCCAGCAGCACCTACGAACTGTTTTTT. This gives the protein CASSTYELFF.

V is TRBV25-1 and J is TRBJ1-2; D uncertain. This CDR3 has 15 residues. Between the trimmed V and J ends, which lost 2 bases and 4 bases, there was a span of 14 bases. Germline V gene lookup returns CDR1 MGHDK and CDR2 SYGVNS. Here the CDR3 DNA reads TGTGCCAGCAGTGAAGGACCCCTGTGGGGCTATGGCTACACCTTC. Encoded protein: CASSEGPLWGYGYTF.

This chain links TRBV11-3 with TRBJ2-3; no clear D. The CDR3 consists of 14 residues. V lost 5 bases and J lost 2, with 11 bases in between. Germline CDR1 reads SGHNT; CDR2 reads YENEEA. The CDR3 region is CASSLGPHTDTQYF. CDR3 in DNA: TGTGCCAGCAGCCTCGGGCCGCACACAGATACGCAGTATTTT.

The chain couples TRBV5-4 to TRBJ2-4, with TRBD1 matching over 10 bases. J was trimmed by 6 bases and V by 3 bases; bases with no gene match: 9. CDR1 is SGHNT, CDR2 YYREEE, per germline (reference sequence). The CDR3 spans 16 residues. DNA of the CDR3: TGTGCCAGCAGCTCCCGGGGACAGGGGCAGAGAAACATTCAGTACTTC. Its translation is CASSSRGQGQRNIQYF. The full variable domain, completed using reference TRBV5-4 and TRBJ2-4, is ETGVTQSPTHLIKTRGQQVTLRCSSQSGHNTVSWYQQALGQGPQFIFQYYREEENGRGNFPPRFSGLQFPNYSSELNVNALELDDSALYLCASSSRGQGQRNIQYFGAGTRLSVL.

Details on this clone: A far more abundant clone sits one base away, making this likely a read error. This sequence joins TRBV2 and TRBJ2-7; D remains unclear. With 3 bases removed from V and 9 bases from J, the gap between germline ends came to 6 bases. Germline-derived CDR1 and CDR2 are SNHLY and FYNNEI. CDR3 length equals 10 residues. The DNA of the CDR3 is TGTGCCAGCAGTGAGGCGAGGCAGTACTTC. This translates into CASSEARQYF.

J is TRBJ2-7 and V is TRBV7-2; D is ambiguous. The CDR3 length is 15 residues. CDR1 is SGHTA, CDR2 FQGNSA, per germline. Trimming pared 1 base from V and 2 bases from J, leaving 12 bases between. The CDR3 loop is CASSLGLSRAYEQYF. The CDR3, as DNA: TGTGCCAGCAGCTTAGGACTCTCGAGAGCCTACGAGCAGTACTTC.

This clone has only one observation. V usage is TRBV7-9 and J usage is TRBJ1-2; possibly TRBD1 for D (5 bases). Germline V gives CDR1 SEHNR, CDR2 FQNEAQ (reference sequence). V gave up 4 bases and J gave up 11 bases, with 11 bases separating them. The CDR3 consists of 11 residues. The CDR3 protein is CASSSMGGYTF. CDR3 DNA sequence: TGTGCCAGCAGCTCAATGGGGGGATACACCTTC.

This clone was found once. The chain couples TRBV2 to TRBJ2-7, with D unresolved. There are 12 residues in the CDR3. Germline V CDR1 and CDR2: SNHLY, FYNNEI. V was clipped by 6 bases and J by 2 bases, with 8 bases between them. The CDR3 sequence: CASRTPPYEQYF. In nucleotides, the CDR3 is TGTGCCAGCAGGACTCCACCCTACGAGCAGTACTTC.

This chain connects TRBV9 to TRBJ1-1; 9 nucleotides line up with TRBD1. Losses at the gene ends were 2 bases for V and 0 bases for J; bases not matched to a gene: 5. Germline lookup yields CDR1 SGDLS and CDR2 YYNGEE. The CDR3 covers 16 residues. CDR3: CASSVSTGGMNTEAFF. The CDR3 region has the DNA TGTGCCAGCAGCGTTTCGACAGGGGGGATGAACACTGAAGCTTTCTTT.

CDR3 sequence: CASSQDPRELIPRREQFF. Written as DNA, the CDR3 is TGTGCCAGCAGCCAAGACCCCCGGGAGCTGATCCCTCGGCGTGAGCAGTTCTTC. V gene TRBV14 combines with J gene TRBJ2-1; TRBD2 is a possible D gene (6 bases). Germline values: CDR1 SGHDN, CDR2 FVKESK. V lost 0 bases and J 9 bases, leaving 24 bases between the germline ends. The CDR3 is made up of 18 amino acids.

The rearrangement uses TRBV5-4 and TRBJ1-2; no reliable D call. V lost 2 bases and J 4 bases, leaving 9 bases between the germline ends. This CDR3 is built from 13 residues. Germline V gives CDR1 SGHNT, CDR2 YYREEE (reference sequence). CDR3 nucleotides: TGTGCCAGCAGCTTCGGAGAAAGCTATGGCTACACCTTC. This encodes CASSFGESYGYTF.

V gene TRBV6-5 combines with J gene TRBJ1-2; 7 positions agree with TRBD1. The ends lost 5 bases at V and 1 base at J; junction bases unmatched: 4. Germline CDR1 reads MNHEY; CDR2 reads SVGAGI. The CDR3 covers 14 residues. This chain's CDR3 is CASSTRGDNYGYTF. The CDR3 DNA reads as TGTGCCAGCAGTACCAGGGGGGATAACTATGGCTACACCTTC.

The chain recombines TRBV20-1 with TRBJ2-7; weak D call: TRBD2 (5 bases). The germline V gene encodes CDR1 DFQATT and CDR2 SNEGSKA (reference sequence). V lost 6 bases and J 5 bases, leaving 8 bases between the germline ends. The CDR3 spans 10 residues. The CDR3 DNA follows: TGCAGTGCGGAGGAACACGAGCAGTACTTC. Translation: CSAEEHEQYF.

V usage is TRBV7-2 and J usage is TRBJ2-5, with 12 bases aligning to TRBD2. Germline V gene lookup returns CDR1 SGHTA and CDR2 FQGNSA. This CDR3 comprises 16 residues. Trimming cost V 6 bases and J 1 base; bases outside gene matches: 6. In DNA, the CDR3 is TGTGCCAGCAGTCTAGCGGGAGGGCCCGTCCAAGAGACCCAGTACTTC. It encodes CASSLAGGPVQETQYF.

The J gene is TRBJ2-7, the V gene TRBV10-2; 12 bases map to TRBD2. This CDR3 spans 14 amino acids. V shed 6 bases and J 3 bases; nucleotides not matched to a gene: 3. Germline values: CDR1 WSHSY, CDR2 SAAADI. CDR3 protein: CASSGLAGHYEQYF. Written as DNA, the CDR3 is TGCGCCAGCAGCGGACTAGCGGGACACTACGAGCAGTACTTC.

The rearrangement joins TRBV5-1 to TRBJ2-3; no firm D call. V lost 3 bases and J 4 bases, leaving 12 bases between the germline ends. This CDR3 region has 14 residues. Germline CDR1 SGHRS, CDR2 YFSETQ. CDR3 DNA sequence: TGCGCCAGCAGCTCCCCCAAAGATGCAGATACGCAGTATTTT. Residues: CASSSPKDADTQYF.

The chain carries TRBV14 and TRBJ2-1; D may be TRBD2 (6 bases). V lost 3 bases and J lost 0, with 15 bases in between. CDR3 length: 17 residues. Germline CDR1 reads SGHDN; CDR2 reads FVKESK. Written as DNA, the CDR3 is TGTGCCAGCAGCCAGGGGGGATATAGGGGCTCCTACAATGAGCAGTTCTTC. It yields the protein CASSQGGYRGSYNEQFF.

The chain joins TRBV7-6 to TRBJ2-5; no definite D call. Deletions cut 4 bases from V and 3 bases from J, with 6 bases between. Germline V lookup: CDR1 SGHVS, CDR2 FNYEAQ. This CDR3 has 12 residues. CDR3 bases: TGTGCCAGCAGCTCCAGAAAAGAGACCCAGTACTTC. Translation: CASSSRKETQYF.

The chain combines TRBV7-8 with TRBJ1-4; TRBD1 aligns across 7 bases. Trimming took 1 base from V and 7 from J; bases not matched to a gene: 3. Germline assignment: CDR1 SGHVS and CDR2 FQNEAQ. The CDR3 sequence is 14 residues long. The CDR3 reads CASSLEWTGEKLFF. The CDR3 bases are TGTGCCAGCAGCTTAGAGTGGACAGGTGAAAAACTGTTTTTT. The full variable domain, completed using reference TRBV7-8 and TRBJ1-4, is GAGVSQSPRYKVAKRGQDVALRCDPISGHVSLFWYQQALGQGPEFLTYFQNEAQLDKSGLPSDRFFAERPEGSVSTLKIQRTQQEDSAVYLCASSLEWTGEKLFFGSGTQLSVL.